This TCR beta chain was observed in a study of molecular identifiers for immune sequencing clone quantification. Findings and limits, study-wide: For effector cells, clones above 20 RNA copies held over 97% of molecules; for naive cells, under 1%.

TCRdb processed the PCR reads anew with MiXCR; each CDR3 protein has one entry. The sample lists 70,000 to 90,000 distinct CDR3 sequences; roughly 23% were seen once. This clonotype was counted many times. No antigen is known for it. V lost 0 bases, J lost 4 bases, and 8 bases lay in between. CDR1 is MGHRA, CDR2 YSYEKL, per germline. The length of the CDR3 is 14 residues. The sequence derives from a human donor in good health. Some libraries in this study had Jurkat cell RNA spiked in. The chain employs TRBV4-1 and TRBJ2-3; the D is unclear. The specimen sequenced was naive CD8+ T cells from blood, with Jurkat cell RNA spiked in. Subset specified: FACS-sorted CD8+CD4-CCR7+CD45RA+ naive T cells. CDR3 sequence: CASSQEDLADTQYF. CDR3 coding DNA: TGCGCCAGCAGCCAAGAGGATCTCGCAGATACGCAGTATTTT.